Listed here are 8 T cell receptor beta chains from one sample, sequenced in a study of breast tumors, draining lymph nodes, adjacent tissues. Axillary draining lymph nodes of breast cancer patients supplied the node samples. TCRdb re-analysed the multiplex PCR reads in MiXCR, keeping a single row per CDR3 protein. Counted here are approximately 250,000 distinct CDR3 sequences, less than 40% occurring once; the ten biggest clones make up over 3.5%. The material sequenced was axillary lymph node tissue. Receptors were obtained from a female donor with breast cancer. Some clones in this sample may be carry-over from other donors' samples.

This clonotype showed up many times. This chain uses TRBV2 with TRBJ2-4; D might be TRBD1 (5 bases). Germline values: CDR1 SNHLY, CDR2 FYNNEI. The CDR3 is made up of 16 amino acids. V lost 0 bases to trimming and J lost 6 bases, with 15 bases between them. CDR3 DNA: TGTGCCAGCAGTGAAGCTTTTAAAGGGGAAGCAAACATTCAGTACTTC. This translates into CASSEAFKGEANIQYF.

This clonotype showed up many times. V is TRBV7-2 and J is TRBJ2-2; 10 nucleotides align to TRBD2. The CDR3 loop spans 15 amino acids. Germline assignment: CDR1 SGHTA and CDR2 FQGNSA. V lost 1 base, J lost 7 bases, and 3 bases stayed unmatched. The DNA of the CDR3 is TGTGCCAGCAGCTTAGTGACTAGCGGGTTCGGGGAGCTGTTTTTT. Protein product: CASSLVTSGFGELFF. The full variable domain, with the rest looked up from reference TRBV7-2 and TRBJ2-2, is GAGVSQSPSNKVTEKGKDVELRCDPISGHTALYWYRQSLGQGLEFLIYFQGNSAPDKSGLPSDRFSAERTGGSVSTLTIQRTQQEDSAVYLCASSLVTSGFGELFFGEGSRLTVL.

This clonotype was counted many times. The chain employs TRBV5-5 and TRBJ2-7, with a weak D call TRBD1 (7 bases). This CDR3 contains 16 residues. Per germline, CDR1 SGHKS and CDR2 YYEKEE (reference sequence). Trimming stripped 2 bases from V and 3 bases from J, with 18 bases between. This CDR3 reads CASSFPPAGGNYEQYF. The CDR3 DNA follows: TGTGCCAGCAGCTTTCCCCCGGCAGGGGGGAACTACGAGCAGTACTTC. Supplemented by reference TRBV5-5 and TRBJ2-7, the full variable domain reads DAGVTQSPTHLIKTRGQQVTLRCSPISGHKSVSWYQQVLGQGPQFIFQYYEKEERGRGNFPDRFSARQFPNYSSELNVNALLLGDSALYLCASSFPPAGGNYEQYFGPGTRLTVT.

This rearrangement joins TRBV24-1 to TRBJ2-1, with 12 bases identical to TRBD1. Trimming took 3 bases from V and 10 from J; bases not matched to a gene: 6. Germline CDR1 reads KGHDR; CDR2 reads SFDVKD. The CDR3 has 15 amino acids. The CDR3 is CATSDGGQGAEEQFF. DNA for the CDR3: TGTGCCACCAGTGATGGGGGACAGGGGGCTGAGGAGCAGTTCTTC.

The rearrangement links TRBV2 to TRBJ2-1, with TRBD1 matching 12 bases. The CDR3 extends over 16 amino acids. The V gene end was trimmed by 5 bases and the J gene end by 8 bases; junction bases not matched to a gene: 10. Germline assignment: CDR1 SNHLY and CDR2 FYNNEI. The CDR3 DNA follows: TGTGCCAGCAGTCCAGTACCGGGACAGGGGGCCTATGAGCAGTTCTTC. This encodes CASSPVPGQGAYEQFF.

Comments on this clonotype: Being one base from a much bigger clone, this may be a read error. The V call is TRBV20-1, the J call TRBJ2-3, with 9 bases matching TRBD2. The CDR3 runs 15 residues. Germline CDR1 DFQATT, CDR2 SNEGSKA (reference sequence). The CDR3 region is CSVRDLTSGADTQYF. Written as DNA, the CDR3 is TGCAGTGTTAGAGATCTGACTAGCGGCGCAGATACGCAGTATTTT.

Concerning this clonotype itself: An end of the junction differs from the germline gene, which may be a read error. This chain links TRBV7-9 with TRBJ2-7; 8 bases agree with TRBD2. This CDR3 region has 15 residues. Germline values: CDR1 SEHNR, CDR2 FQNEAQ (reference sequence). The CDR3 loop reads CASTAPGTSIGGQHF. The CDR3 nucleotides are TGTGCCAGCACCGCCCCCGGGACTAGTATCGGCGGGCAGCACTTC.

CDR3 coding DNA: TGTGCCAGCAGCCACCTAGGGACAGGAAACTATGGCTACACCTTC. This sequence encodes CASSHLGTGNYGYTF. The rearrangement uses TRBV6-6 and TRBJ1-2, with TRBD1 matching over 8 bases. The CDR3 runs to 15 residues. CDR1 and CDR2 from the germline V gene are MNHNY and SVGAGI (reference sequence). Trimming at V came to 6 bases and at J to 2 bases, leaving 8 bases not matched to a gene.